This TCR beta chain was recorded in a study of regulatory T cells in long-lasting Graves disease. The study's findings and limits: New patients shared fewer public clonotypes (around 880) than persistent patients did (2,741).

Construction of TCR beta libraries relied on iRepertoire HTBI primers and on Arm-PCR targeting CDR3 regions. MiXCR was run by TCRdb on the multiplex PCR reads, yielding one entry per CDR3 protein. Of 350,000 to 550,000 distinct CDR3 sequences listed, around 17% are singletons. In the case of this clonotype: Its antigen is as yet unknown.

V lost 6 bases to trimming and J lost 5 bases; unmatched junction nucleotides: 4. This CDR3 is 14 amino acids long. In germline, CDR1 is MNHNS, CDR2 SASEGT. Time point denoted: newly diagnosed GD, antithyroid drugs for less than 3 months. From RNA extracted from PBMCs, the TCR library was made. These same records also appear under a second study, on T cells in Graves' hyperthyroidism and ophthalmopathy.

This chain joins TRBV6-1 and TRBJ2-7; 13 bases match TRBD2. This TCR was recovered from a woman under 30 with Graves disease. Specimen: peripheral blood mononuclear cells (PBMCs), collected at new diagnosis, from a patient treated with antithyroid drugs. In DNA form, the CDR3 reads TGTGCCAGCAGATCACTAGCGGGAGGGAACGAGCAGTACTTC. This gives the protein CASRSLAGGNEQYF.